This T cell receptor beta chain emerged from a study of blood T cell repertoires in COVID-19. Study as a whole: T cells, B-cell-depleted T cells, or PBMCs supplied cDNA or gDNA.

This clone was picked up one time. Per the original data handling: Counts of nucleated cells, estimated from reference gene primer amplification, were obtained. Libraries were prepared by immunoSEQ multiplex PCR; TCRdb keeps only in-frame clonotypes and omits some of them. The DNA gave D and trimming, while V, J and clone size come from that table. The profile shows 100,000 to 150,000 clones, approximately 90% of them singletons. V dropped 4 bases and J dropped 4; count of bases not matched to a gene: 5. The CDR3 runs to 14 residues. The V gene's germline CDR1 is WNHNN and CDR2 SYGVQD (reference sequence).

Material: peripheral blood. The receptor comes from a man aged 65 to 79 with active or convalescent COVID-19. The rearrangement uses TRBV10-1 and TRBJ2-7; TRBD1 aligns across 9 bases. CDR3 in DNA: TGCGCCAGCAGTGCCGGGACAGGGCCATACGAGCAGTACTTC. This sequence encodes CASSAGTGPYEQYF.